This TCR beta chain was documented in a study of blood T cells in healthy people across ages. Primers used in a second PCR of about 6 to 11 cycles were a sample-barcoded 5' primer and a J-beta primer mix. Every molecule of cDNA carried a tag from a template-switch adaptor with 12 random nucleotides. Using its own MiXCR run on the 5' RACE reads, TCRdb lists one record per CDR3 protein. This table holds roughly 680,000 distinct CDR3 sequences, roughly 20% found once. General study points: There were more naive CD4+ cells and higher diversity in long-lived donors than in aged donors.

Individuals who donated were healthy Caucasians from Russia aged 6 to 90. Per-sample PBMC isolation yielded at least 6 million cells. Germline CDR1 and CDR2: LNHNV and YYDKDF (reference sequence). The CDR3 is 12 amino acids. There are a few counts of this clonotype. Antigen unknown. The junction departs from germline at one end; a sequencing error may be responsible. The material sequenced was blood. The TCR was taken from a man in his sixties or seventies in good health. The V gene is TRBV15, the J gene TRBJ2-7; the D gene is possibly TRBD1 (5 bases). This CDR3 reads CATSRDITDTVF. The CDR3 DNA reads as TGTGCCACCAGCAGAGATATCACGGACACGGTCTTC.